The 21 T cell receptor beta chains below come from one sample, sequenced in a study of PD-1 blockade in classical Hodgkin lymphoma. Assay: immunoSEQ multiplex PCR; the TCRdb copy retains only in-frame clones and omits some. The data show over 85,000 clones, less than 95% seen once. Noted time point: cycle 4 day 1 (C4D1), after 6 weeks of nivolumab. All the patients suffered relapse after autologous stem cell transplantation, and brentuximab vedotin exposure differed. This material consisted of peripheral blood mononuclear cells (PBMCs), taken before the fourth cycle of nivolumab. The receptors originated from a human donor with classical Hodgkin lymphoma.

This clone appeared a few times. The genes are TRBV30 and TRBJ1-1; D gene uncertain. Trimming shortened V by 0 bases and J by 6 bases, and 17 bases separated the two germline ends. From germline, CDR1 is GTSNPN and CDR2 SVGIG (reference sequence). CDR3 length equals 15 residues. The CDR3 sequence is CAWSVWVGPGSEAFF. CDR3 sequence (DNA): TGTGCCTGGAGTGTATGGGTAGGGCCGGGGTCTGAAGCTTTCTTT.

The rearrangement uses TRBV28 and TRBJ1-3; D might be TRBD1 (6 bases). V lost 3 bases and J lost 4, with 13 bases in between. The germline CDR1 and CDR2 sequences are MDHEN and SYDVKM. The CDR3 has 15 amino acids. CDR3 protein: CASSFAGGAGNTIYF. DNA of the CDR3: TGTGCCAGCAGTTTTGCGGGGGGCGCAGGAAACACCATATATTTT.

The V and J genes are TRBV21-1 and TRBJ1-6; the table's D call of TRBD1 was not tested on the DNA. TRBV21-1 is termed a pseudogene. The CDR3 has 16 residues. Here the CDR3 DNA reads TGTGCCAGCAGCAAAGGTCGGGGACAGGGACGTTCACCCCTCCACTTT. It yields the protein CASSKGRGQGRSPLHF.

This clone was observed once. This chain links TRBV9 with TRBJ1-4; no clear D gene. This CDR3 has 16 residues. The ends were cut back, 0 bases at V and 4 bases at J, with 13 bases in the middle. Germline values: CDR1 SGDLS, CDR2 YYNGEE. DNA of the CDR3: TGTGCCAGCAGCGTAGGTTCATGGGCCCATAATGAAAAACTGTTTTTT. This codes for CASSVGSWAHNEKLFF.

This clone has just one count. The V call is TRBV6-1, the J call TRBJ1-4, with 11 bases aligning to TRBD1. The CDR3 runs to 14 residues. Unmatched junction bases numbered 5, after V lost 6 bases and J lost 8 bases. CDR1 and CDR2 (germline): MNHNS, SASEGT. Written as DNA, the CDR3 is TGTGCCAGCAGGGCCCGGGACAGGGGGGAAAAACTGTTTTTT. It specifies CASRARDRGEKLFF.

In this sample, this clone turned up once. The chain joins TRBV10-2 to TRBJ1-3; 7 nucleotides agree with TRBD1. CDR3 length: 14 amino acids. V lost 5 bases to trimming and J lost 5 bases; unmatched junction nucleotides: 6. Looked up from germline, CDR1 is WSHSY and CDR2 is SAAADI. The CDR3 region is CASSRQGGRNTIYF. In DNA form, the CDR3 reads TGCGCCAGCAGTAGACAGGGAGGTAGAAACACCATATATTTT.

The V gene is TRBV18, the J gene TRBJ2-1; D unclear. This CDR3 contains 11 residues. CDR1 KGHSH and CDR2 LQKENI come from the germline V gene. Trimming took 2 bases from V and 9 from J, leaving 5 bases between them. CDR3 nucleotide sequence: TGTGCCAGCTCACCAATGCGTGAGCAGTTCTTC. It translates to CASSPMREQFF. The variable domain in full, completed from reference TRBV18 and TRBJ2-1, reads NAGVMQNPRHLVRRRGQEARLRCSPMKGHSHVYWYRQLPEEGLKFMVYLQKENIIDESGMPKERFSAEFPKEGPSILRIQQVVRGDSAAYFCASSPMREQFFGPGTRLTVL.

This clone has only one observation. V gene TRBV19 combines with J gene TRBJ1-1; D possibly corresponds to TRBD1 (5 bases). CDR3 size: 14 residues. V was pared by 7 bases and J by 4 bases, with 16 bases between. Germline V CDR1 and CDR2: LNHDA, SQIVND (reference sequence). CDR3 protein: CASTQEGRATEAFF. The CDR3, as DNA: TGTGCCAGTACTCAGGAGGGGAGGGCCACTGAAGCTTTCTTT.

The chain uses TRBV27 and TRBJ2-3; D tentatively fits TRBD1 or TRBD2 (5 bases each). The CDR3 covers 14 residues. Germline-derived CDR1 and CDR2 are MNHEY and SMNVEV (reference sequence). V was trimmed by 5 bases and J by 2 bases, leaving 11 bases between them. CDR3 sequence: CASSTPGPTDTQYF. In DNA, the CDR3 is TGTGCCAGCAGTACCCCGGGACCCACAGATACGCAGTATTTT.

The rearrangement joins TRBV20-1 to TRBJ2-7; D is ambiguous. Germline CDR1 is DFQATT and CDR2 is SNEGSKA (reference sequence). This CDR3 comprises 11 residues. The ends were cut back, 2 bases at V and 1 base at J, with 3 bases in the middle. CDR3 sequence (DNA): TGCAGTGCTAGACAGTCCTACGAGCAGTACTTC. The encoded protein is CSARQSYEQYF.

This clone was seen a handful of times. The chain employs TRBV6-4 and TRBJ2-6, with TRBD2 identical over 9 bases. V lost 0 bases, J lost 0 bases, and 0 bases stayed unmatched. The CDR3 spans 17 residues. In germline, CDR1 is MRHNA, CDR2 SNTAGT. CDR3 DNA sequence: TGTGCCAGCAGTGACTCTAGCGGGGGCTCTGGGGCCAACGTCCTGACTTTC. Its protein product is CASSDSSGGSGANVLTF.

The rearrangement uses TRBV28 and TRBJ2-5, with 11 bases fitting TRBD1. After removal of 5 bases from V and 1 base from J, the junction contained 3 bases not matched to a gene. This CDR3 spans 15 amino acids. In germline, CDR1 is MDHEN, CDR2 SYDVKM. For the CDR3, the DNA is TGTGCCAGCAGTGGGACAGGGGGAGGCCAAGAGACCCAGTACTTC. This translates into CASSGTGGGQETQYF.

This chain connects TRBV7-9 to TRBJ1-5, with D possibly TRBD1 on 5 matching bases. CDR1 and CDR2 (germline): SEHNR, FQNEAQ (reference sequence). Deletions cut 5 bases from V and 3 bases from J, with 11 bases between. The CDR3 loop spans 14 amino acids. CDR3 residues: CASSTGQVNQPQHF. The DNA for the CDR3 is TGTGCCAGCAGCACCGGACAAGTCAATCAGCCCCAGCATTTT.

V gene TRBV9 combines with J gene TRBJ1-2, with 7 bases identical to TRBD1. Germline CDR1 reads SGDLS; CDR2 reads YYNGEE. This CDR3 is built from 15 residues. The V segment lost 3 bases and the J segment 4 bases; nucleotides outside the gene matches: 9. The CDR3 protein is CASSAVYRGSYGYTF. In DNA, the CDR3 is TGTGCCAGCAGCGCCGTTTACAGGGGTAGCTATGGCTACACCTTC. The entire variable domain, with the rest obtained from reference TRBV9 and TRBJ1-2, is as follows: DSGVTQTPKHLITATGQRVTLRCSPRSGDLSVYWYQQSLDQGLQFLIQYYNGEERAKGNILERFSAQQFPDLHSELNLSSLELGDSALYFCASSAVYRGSYGYTFGSGTRLTVV.

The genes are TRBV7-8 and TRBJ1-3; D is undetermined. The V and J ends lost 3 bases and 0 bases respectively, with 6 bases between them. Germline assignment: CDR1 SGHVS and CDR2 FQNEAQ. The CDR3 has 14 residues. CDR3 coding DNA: TGTGCCAGCAGCTTCCAATACTCTGGAAACACCATATATTTT. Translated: CASSFQYSGNTIYF.

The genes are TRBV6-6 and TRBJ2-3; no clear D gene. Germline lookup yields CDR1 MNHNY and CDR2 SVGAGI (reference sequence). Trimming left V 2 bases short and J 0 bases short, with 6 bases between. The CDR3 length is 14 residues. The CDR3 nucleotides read TGTGCCAGCAGTTACGGCCTTAGCACAGATACGCAGTATTTT. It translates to CASSYGLSTDTQYF.

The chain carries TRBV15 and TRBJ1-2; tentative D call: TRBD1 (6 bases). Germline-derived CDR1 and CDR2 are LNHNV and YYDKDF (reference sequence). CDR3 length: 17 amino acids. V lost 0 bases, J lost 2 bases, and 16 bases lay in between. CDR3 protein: CATSRDLAGDSNYGYTF. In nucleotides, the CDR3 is TGTGCCACCAGCAGAGATTTGGCAGGGGACTCCAACTATGGCTACACCTTC.

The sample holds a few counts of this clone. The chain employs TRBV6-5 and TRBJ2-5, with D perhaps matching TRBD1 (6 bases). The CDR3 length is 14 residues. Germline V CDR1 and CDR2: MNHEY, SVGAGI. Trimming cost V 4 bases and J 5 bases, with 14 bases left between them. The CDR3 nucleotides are TGTGCCAGCAGTTCTCTGATAAGGGGGGAGACCCAGTACTTC. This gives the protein CASSSLIRGETQYF.

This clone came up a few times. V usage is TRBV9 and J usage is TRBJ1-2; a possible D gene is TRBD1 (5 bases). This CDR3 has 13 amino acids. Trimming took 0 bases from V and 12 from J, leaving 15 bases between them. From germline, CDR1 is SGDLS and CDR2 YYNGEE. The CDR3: CASSVETGPPNTF. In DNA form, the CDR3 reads TGTGCCAGCAGCGTAGAAACAGGCCCCCCGAACACCTTC. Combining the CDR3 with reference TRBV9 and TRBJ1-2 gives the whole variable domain DSGVTQTPKHLITATGQRVTLRCSPRSGDLSVYWYQQSLDQGLQFLIQYYNGEERAKGNILERFSAQQFPDLHSELNLSSLELGDSALYFCASSVETGPPNTFGSGTRLTVV.

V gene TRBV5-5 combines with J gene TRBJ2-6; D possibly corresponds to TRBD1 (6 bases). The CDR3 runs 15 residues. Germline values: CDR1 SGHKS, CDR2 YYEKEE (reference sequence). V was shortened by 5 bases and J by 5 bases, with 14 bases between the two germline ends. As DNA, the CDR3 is TGTGCCAGCAGTCGGGACAACGGTCGGGCCAACGTCCTGACTTTC. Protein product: CASSRDNGRANVLTF. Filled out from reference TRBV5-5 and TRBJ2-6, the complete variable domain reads DAGVTQSPTHLIKTRGQQVTLRCSPISGHKSVSWYQQVLGQGPQFIFQYYEKEERGRGNFPDRFSARQFPNYSSELNVNALLLGDSALYLCASSRDNGRANVLTFGAGSRLTVL.

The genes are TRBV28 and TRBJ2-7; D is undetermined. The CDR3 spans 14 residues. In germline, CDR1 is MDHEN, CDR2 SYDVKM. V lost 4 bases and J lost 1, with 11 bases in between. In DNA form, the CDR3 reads TGTGCCAGCAGTTCAACGACTGAATCCTACGAGCAGTACTTC. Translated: CASSSTTESYEQYF.